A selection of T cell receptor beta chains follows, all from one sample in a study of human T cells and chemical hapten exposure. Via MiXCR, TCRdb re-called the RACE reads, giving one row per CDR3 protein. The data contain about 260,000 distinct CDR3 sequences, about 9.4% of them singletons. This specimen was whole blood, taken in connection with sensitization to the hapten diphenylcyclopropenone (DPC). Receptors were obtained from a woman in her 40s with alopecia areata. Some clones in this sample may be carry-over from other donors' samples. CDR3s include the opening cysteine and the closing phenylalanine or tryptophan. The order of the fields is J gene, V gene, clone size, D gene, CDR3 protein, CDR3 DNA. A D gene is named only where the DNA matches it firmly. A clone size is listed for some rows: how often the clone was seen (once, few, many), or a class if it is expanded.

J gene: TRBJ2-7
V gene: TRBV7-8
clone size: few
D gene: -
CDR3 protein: CASGFYPEQYF
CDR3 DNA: TGTGCCAGCGGATTTTATCCCGAGCAGTACTTC

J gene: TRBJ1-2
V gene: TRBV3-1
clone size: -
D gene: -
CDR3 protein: CASSQPGAVPYGYTF
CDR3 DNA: TGTGCCAGCAGCCAACCAGGCGCAGTACCCTATGGCTACACCTTC

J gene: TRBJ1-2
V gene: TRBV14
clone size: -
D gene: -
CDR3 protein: CASSQMNYGYTF
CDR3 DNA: TGTGCCAGCAGCCAGATGAACTATGGCTACACCTTC

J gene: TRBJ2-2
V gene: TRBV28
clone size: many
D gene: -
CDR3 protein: CASSLAGSGTGELFF
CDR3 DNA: TGTGCCAGCAGTTTGGCGGGAAGCGGCACCGGGGAGCTGTTTTTT

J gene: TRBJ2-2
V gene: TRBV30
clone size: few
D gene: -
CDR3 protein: CAWSIRGRLATGELFF
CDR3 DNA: TGTGCCTGGAGTATCAGGGGGAGACTAGCGACCGGGGAGCTGTTTTTT

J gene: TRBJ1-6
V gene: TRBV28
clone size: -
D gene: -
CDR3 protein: CASSLAGVPNNSPLHF
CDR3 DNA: TGTGCCAGCAGTTTAGCAGGGGTACCCAATAATTCACCCCTCCACTTT

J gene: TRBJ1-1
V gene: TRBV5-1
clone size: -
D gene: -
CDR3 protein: CASSLRSPGLNTEAFF
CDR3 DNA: TGCGCCAGCAGCTTGAGGTCCCCGGGTTTGAACACTGAAGCTTTCTTT

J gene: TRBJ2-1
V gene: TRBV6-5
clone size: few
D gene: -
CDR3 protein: CASTPSWGSEQFF
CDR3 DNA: TGTGCCAGCACTCCCTCTTGGGGGTCTGAGCAGTTCTTC

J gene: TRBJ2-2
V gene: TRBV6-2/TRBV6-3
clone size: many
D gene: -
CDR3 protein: CASSYYTGELFF
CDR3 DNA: TGTGCCAGCAGTTACTACACCGGGGAGCTGTTTTTT

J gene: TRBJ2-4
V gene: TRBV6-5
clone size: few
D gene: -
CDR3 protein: CASSPAVAKNIQYF
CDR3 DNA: TGTGCCAGCAGCCCCGCGGTGGCCAAAAACATTCAGTACTTC

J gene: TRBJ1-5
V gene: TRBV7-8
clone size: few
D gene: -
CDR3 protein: CASSLARPGQINQPQHF
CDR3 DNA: TGTGCCAGCAGCTTAGCTCGACCCGGGCAGATTAATCAGCCCCAGCATTTT

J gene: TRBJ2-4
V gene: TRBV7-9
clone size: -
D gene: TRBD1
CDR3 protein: CASSSGGQGTKNIQYF
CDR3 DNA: TGTGCCAGCAGCTCCGGAGGACAGGGAACCAAAAACATTCAGTACTTC

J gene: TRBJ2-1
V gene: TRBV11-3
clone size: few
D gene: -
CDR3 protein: CASSPRRSQYNEQFF
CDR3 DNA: TGTGCCAGCAGCCCCCGACGGAGCCAGTACAATGAGCAGTTCTTC

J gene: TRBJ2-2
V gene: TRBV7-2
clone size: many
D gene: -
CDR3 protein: CASSFSAGELFF
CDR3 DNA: TGTGCCAGCAGCTTTTCGGCCGGGGAGCTGTTTTTT

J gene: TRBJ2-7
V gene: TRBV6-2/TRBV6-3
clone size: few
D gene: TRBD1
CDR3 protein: CASSRGQGVYEQYF
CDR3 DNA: TGTGCCAGCAGCCGCGGACAGGGGGTCTACGAGCAGTACTTC

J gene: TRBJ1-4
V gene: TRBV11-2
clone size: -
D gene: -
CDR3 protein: CASSRTTRGDEKLFF
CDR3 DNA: TGTGCCAGCAGCCGAACGACGAGGGGGGATGAAAAACTGTTTTTT

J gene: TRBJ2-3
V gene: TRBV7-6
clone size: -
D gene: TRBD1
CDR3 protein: CASSLVGTGANTQYF
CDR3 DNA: TGTGCCAGCAGCTTAGTAGGGACAGGGGCGAATACGCAGTATTTT